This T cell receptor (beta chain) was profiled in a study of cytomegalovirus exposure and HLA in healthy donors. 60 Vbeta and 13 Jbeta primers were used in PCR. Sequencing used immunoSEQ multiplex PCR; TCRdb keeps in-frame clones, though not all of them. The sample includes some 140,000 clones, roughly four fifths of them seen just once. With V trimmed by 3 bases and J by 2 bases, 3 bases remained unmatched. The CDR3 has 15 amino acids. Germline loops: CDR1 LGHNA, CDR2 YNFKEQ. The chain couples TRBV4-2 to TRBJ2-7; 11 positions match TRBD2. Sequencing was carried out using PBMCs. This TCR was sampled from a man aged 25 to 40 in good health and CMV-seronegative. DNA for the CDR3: TGTGCCAGCAGCCAGGGACTAGCGGTCCCCTACGAGCAGTACTTC. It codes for CASSQGLAVPYEQYF.